This T cell receptor beta chain is drawn from a study of blood T cell repertoires in COVID-19. Clones were sequenced by immunoSEQ multiplex PCR, and TCRdb holds only the in-frame ones, with some missing. The sample has 40,000 or so clones, around four fifths seen once. Per germline, CDR1 MDHEN and CDR2 SYDVKM. The length of the CDR3 is 15 residues. V lost 7 bases and J 5 bases, leaving 17 bases between the germline ends. V gene TRBV28 combines with J gene TRBJ1-4; D is unresolved. The clonotype was recovered from a man between 50 and 59 years old with active COVID-19. The sample was peripheral blood. Written as DNA, the CDR3 is TGTGCCAGCATGTCATTGGCGCAGGTGAATGAAAAACTGTTTTTT. Its translation: CASMSLAQVNEKLFF.